The clone carrying this T cell receptor beta chain was seen many times. Its matching antigen is unknown. This specimen comes from a study of molecular identifiers for immune sequencing clone quantification. Study-wide background: Within a replicate experiment, RNA obtained from either roughly 18,000 or 92,000 naive CD8 cells was divided into five aliquots, and four of those aliquots were then sequenced. Study-level points and caveats: Reportedly, one cell's Jurkat TCR RNA was detected within 1,100,000 naive CD8 cells. It was shown that clones above 20 RNA copies held over 99% of effector molecules, but under 1% in naive cells.

As previously described, bulk TCR libraries were made using listed TCR primers. TCRdb itself ran the PCR reads through MiXCR, one entry per CDR3 protein. The sample shows nearly 650,000 distinct CDR3 sequences, approximately 24% of them seen only once. Germline values: CDR1 SNHLY, CDR2 FYNNEI. This CDR3 comprises 16 residues. Trimming removed 6 bases from V and 6 bases from J, with 21 bases in between. The receptor was derived from a human donor in good health. Some libraries in this study had Jurkat cell RNA spiked in. Sequenced material: naive CD8+ T cells from blood, with Jurkat cell RNA spiked in. The subset was: FACS-sorted CD8+CD4-CCR7+CD45RA+ naive T cells. The rearrangement uses TRBV2 and TRBJ2-4; D possibly corresponds to TRBD2 (6 bases). CDR3 sequence reads: CASRTMSGEAANIQYF. The CDR3 coding sequence is TGTGCCAGCAGAACCATGTCGGGGGAGGCAGCAAACATTCAGTACTTC.